This is a list of T cell receptor beta chains from one sample in a study of regulatory T cells in long-lasting Graves disease. TCRdb used MiXCR to reprocess the multiplex PCR reads, holding one entry per CDR3 protein. The sample has a few hundred thousand distinct CDR3 sequences, about an eighth seen once; the top ten hold approximately 20%. This sample was shared with a second study, whose subject was T cells in Graves' hyperthyroidism and ophthalmopathy.

This material consisted of peripheral blood mononuclear cells (PBMCs), taken at new diagnosis, from a patient treated with antithyroid drugs. The receptor set was obtained from a woman between 18 and 30 years old with Graves disease. Both conserved end residues are part of each CDR3. Fields, in order: CDR3 length, J gene, V gene, D gene, clone size, CDR3 protein, CDR3 DNA. A D gene is named only where the DNA matches it firmly. Size is stated for part of the rows, as once, few or many counts, or as a class when the clone is expanded.

15 TRBJ2-7 TRBV2 TRBD1 few CASSLLGQGFYEQYF TGCGCCAGCAGCCTCCTCGGACAGGGTTTCTACGAGCAGTACTTC
15 TRBJ2-1 TRBV12-3/TRBV12-4 TRBD2 . CASSPPTSGRNEQFF TGTGCCAGCAGTCCACCGACTAGCGGGAGGAATGAGCAGTTCTTC
17 TRBJ2-2 TRBV19 TRBD2 many CASSPIYGLGGTGELFF TGTGCCAGTAGCCCTATTTACGGACTAGGTGGGACCGGGGAGCTGTTTTTT
15 TRBJ1-6 TRBV6-1 TRBD1 few CASSEYGTGKSPLHF TGTGCCAGCAGTGAATACGGGACAGGGAAATCACCCCTCCACTTT
14 TRBJ1-3 TRBV29-1 TRBD1 many CSVEGRDSGNTIYF TGCAGCGTTGAAGGGCGGGACAGTGGAAACACCATATATTTT
17 TRBJ1-4 TRBV15 . . CATSREAGAVINEKLFF TGTGCCACCAGCAGAGAAGCCGGGGCAGTAATTAATGAAAAACTGTTTTTT
16 TRBJ1-4 TRBV7-6 TRBD1 many CASSRRTGQGSLKLFF TGTGCCAGCAGCCGACGGACGGGACAGGGGTCCTTAAAACTGTTTTTT
15 TRBJ2-1 TRBV4-3 TRBD1 few CASRLGTGGMNEQFF TGCGCCAGCAGACTTGGGACAGGGGGTATGAATGAGCAGTTCTTC
14 TRBJ1-5 TRBV18 . many CASSQQGTFQPQHF TGTGCCAGCTCACAACAAGGGACGTTTCAGCCCCAGCATTTT
12 TRBJ2-3 TRBV24-1 TRBD2 many CATSGDGDTQYF TGTGCCACTAGCGGGGATGGAGATACGCAGTATTTT
13 TRBJ2-4 TRBV29-1 . many CSVARTPQNIQYF TGCAGCGTCGCCCGGACTCCCCAAAACATTCAGTACTTC
16 TRBJ1-6 TRBV19 . few CASSPGPTFYNSPLHF TGTGCCAGTAGCCCAGGTCCGACATTTTATAATTCACCCCTCCACTTT
14 TRBJ2-7 TRBV7-2 . many CASSPRPDNGEQYF TGTGCCAGCAGCCCCCGACCCGACAACGGCGAGCAGTACTTC
15 TRBJ1-1 TRBV12-3/TRBV12-4 TRBD1 many CASTLRDRVGGEAFF TGTGCCAGCACCCTGAGGGACAGGGTTGGAGGTGAAGCTTTCTTT
15 TRBJ1-1 TRBV5-4 . few CASSLVFGFGSEAFF TGTGCCAGCAGCTTGGTTTTCGGGTTTGGGAGCGAAGCTTTCTTT
15 TRBJ2-3 TRBV20-1 . few CSASGFGAPTDTQYF TGCAGTGCTAGCGGCTTTGGGGCGCCCACAGATACGCAGTATTTT
13 TRBJ2-1 TRBV5-1 TRBD2 many CASSLDRDYKLFF TGCGCCAGCAGCTTGGACCGGGACTATAAGCTGTTCTTC
13 TRBJ1-5 TRBV9 . many CASSVADHQPQHF TGTGCCAGCAGCGTAGCAGATCATCAGCCCCAGCATTTT
21 TRBJ2-7 TRBV7-2 . . CASSLSYPPYGRRAVNGEQYF TGTGCCAGCAGCTTATCATACCCCCCTTACGGACGGAGGGCCGTAAATGGCGAGCAGTACTTC
13 TRBJ2-1 TRBV29-1 TRBD2 many CSAGTSAYNEQFF TGCAGCGCCGGGACTAGCGCTTACAATGAGCAGTTCTTC
16 TRBJ2-3 TRBV18 TRBD2 many CASSINSGGHSDTQYF TGTGCCAGCTCAATCAACAGCGGGGGGCACTCAGATACGCAGTATTTT
14 TRBJ1-4 TRBV20-1 . many CSASDGRGDEKLFF TGCAGTGCTAGCGATGGACGGGGGGATGAAAAACTGTTTTTT
17 TRBJ2-2 TRBV30 TRBD2 many CAWSPLGRASSTGELFF TGTGCCTGGAGTCCATTAGGGAGGGCGTCAAGCACCGGGGAGCTGTTTTTT
16 TRBJ2-5 TRBV24-1 . many CATSDPRPGGEETQYF TGTGCCACCAGTGATCCCCGACCTGGGGGAGAGGAGACCCAGTACTTC
15 TRBJ1-4 TRBV7-2 . many CASSLAGWTNEKLFF TGTGCCAGCAGCTTAGCAGGTTGGACTAATGAAAAACTGTTTTTT
16 TRBJ2-7 TRBV4-3 TRBD1 . CASSQEVGTGFYEQYF TGCGCCAGCAGCCAAGAGGTCGGGACAGGGTTCTACGAGCAGTACTTC
13 TRBJ1-1 TRBV3-1 . . CASSQTGTGSPFF TGTGCCAGCAGCCAAACCGGAACAGGGAGTCCTTTCTTT
15 TRBJ2-7 TRBV12-3/TRBV12-4 TRBD1 . CASSFIGDSSYEQYF TGTGCCAGCAGTTTTATCGGGGACAGCTCCTACGAGCAGTACTTC
15 TRBJ2-4 TRBV3-2 . few CASSPPPRAKNIQYF TGTGCCAGCAGCCCCCCTCCAAGGGCCAAAAACATTCAGTACTTC
15 TRBJ1-1 TRBV6-2/TRBV6-3 TRBD1 many CASSYGDRGGTEAFF TGTGCCAGCAGTTACGGGGACAGGGGGGGCACTGAAGCTTTCTTT
17 TRBJ2-1 TRBV27 . many CASSLPLEGGPNWVQFF TGTGCCAGCAGTCTCCCCTTAGAAGGGGGGCCTAATTGGGTGCAGTTCTTC
17 TRBJ2-3 TRBV6-2/TRBV6-3 TRBD2 few CASSRWAGSGSRNTQYF TGTGCCAGCAGCCGGTGGGCAGGTAGCGGGAGCAGAAATACGCAGTATTTT
14 TRBJ2-2 TRBV12-3/TRBV12-4 . few CASSFYGDTGELFF TGTGCCAGCAGTTTCTACGGGGACACCGGGGAGCTGTTTTTT
13 TRBJ2-7 TRBV28 . many CASSFMHSYEQYF TGTGCCAGCAGTTTTATGCACTCCTACGAGCAGTACTTC
13 TRBJ2-2 TRBV7-3 . few CASSLSGPGELFF TGTGCCAGCAGCTTGTCGGGGCCCGGGGAGCTGTTTTTT
15 TRBJ2-7 TRBV7-2 . few CASSHPNRARAEQYF TGTGCCAGCAGCCACCCTAACAGGGCGAGAGCCGAGCAGTACTTC
14 TRBJ2-3 TRBV27 . many CASCRRTSTDTQYF TGTGCCAGCTGTCGACGAACTAGCACAGATACGCAGTATTTT
13 TRBJ2-5 TRBV6-2/TRBV6-3 . . CASRRALGETQYF TGTGCCAGCAGAAGAGCCTTGGGAGAGACCCAGTACTTC
14 TRBJ1-1 TRBV20-1 . many CSARPLTDNTEAFF TGCAGTGCTAGACCTTTGACAGATAACACTGAAGCTTTCTTT
14 TRBJ2-3 TRBV20-1 TRBD2 many CSARGLAGTDTQYF TGCAGTGCTAGGGGGCTAGCGGGGACAGATACGCAGTATTTT
14 TRBJ2-1 TRBV6-4 TRBD2 few CASSGGVTGNEQFF TGTGCCAGCTCGGGGGGGGTAACGGGGAATGAGCAGTTCTTC